These 6 T cell receptor beta chains came from one sample sequenced in a study of regulatory T cells in long-lasting Graves disease. Relying on iRepertoire HTBI primers and Arm-PCR of CDR3 regions, the team built TCR beta libraries. In TCRdb, the multiplex PCR reads were re-called with MiXCR into one record per CDR3 protein. The repertoire consists of hundreds of thousands of distinct CDR3 sequences, with more than 20% occurring once and the leading ten covering 6.5% to 8%. As for time point: persistent/refractory GD, antithyroid drugs over 5 years with positive TRAb. The authors made the TCR library using RNA they extracted from PBMCs. The specimen was peripheral blood mononuclear cells (PBMCs), collected when the disease was refractory, from a patient treated with antithyroid drugs. Source of these receptors: a female donor with Graves disease.

This clonotype was observed a few times. This sequence joins TRBV5-6 and TRBJ1-5; D gene ambiguous. V shed 0 bases and J shed 11 bases, with 9 bases lying between them. The CDR3 sequence is 12 residues long. Germline V gives CDR1 SGHDT, CDR2 YYEEEE. This CDR3 is CASSLAAGAQHF. In nucleotides, the CDR3 is TGTGCCAGCAGCTTGGCCGCTGGGGCCCAGCATTTT.

The chain uses TRBV5-5 and TRBJ1-4, with 7 bases identical to TRBD1. The CDR3 is made up of 17 amino acids. The V segment lost 3 bases and the J segment 0 bases; nucleotides outside the gene matches: 8. CDR1 is SGHKS and CDR2 is YYEKEE in the germline V gene (reference sequence). CDR3 in DNA: TGTGCCAGCAGCTCGGGCTGGACAGGTGCAACTAATGAAAAACTGTTTTTT. It translates to CASSSGWTGATNEKLFF.

This clonotype was observed many times. An end of the junction does not agree with germline; a read error may underlie this. The genes are TRBV29-1 and TRBJ1-1; D perhaps matches TRBD1 (5 bases). Germline V gene sequence: CDR1 SQVTM, CDR2 ANQGSEA. CDR3 length equals 13 residues. CDR3 sequence: CSVVRGLNTEAFF. CDR3 DNA sequence: TGCAGCGTTGTTCGGGGGTTGAATACTGAAGCTTTCTTT.

This clonotype was seen repeatedly, ten times or more. This chain joins TRBV6-1 and TRBJ1-1; a possible D gene is TRBD1 (6 bases). Per germline, CDR1 MNHNS and CDR2 SASEGT. The CDR3 consists of 13 residues. V shed 11 bases and J shed 4 bases, with 17 bases lying between them. The CDR3 DNA is TGTGCCGTCAAAAGAGGGGGATCCACTGAAGCTTTCTTT. As protein: CAVKRGGSTEAFF.

In its sample, this clonotype was seen many times. The J gene is TRBJ1-6, the V gene TRBV6-1, with TRBD1 as a possible D gene (6 bases). Trimming removed 8 bases at V and 9 bases at J, with 20 bases between. The CDR3 runs to 15 residues. CDR1 and CDR2 (germline): MNHNS, SASEGT. The CDR3 spells CASGDGRTRGSPLHF. In DNA form, the CDR3 reads TGTGCCAGCGGCGACGGGAGGACCAGGGGTTCACCCCTCCACTTT.

This clonotype was seen at least ten times. J is TRBJ1-2 and V is TRBV28, with a weak D call TRBD1 (5 bases). The CDR3 spans 15 residues. Germline V gives CDR1 MDHEN, CDR2 SYDVKM. Trimming left V 1 base short and J 3 bases short, with 12 bases between. The CDR3 here is CASSLSWGRDYGYTF. The CDR3 DNA reads as TGTGCCAGCAGTTTATCTTGGGGCAGGGACTATGGCTACACCTTC.